Listed below are T cell receptor beta chains from one sample, sequenced in a study of blood T cell repertoires in COVID-19. Some clones are missing from TCRdb's copy, which holds only in-frame ones; the method was immunoSEQ multiplex PCR. The sample includes hundreds of thousands of clones, 83% of them seen just once. The sequenced sample was PBMCs or T cells enriched from blood (not recorded which). The source of these receptors is a middle-aged woman who had been exposed to COVID-19. The CDR3 runs from the conserved cysteine through the conserved F or W. A D gene is named only where the DNA matches it firmly. Clone size is shown for a subset of rows, as once, few, many or a class of expanded clone.

v_gene	abundance	j_gene	d_gene	CDR3nt	CDR3aa
TRBV7-9	-	TRBJ1-1	TRBD1	TGTGCCAGCAGCTTAGCCGAGGGGGCATGGGTGAACACTGAAGCTTTCTTT	CASSLAEGAWVNTEAFF
TRBV6-1	-	TRBJ2-3	TRBD1	TGTGCCAGCAGTGAACTGACAGGGGGCGCATATACGCAGTATTTT	CASSELTGGAYTQYF
TRBV28	-	TRBJ1-6	TRBD1	TGTGCCAGCGATACCCCGGGACAGCTTATCCCCGATTCACCCCTCCACTTT	CASDTPGQLIPDSPLHF
TRBV5-8	-	TRBJ1-5	-	TGTGCCAGCGACTTGAGGGCCCGAGGGTCGCAGCCCCAGCATTTT	CASDLRARGSQPQHF
TRBV5-4	-	TRBJ1-1	-	TGTGCCAGCCGTTCTCTGACCGGGAGAGGCACTGAAGCTTTCTTT	CASRSLTGRGTEAFF
TRBV5-1	-	TRBJ1-5	TRBD1	TGCGCCAGCAGCTTGGCCGGGACAGGGAGTGATCAGCCCCAGCATTTT	CASSLAGTGSDQPQHF
TRBV19	-	TRBJ2-1	TRBD2	TGTGCCAGTGGGACTAGCGGGGGGGGATTCTGGTTCTTC	CASGTSGGGFWFF
TRBV4-2	-	TRBJ2-2	-	TGTGCCAGCAACCCGGGGGGCTCGTTCGCGAACACCGGGGAGCTGTTTTTT	CASNPGGSFANTGELFF
TRBV6-1	-	TRBJ1-2	-	TGTGCCAGCAGTGAGACAGACTATGGCTACACCTTC	CASSETDYGYTF
TRBV3-1/TRBV3-2	-	TRBJ1-1	TRBD1	TGTGCCAGCAGCCAAGCGACAGGGCTGGGTGGGACTGAAGCTTTCTTT	CASSQATGLGGTEAFF
TRBV19	-	TRBJ1-1	-	TGTGCCAGTAGTATAGATCCGAGCGCGGGGGGCACTGAAGCTTTCTTT	CASSIDPSAGGTEAFF
TRBV4-3	-	TRBJ1-1	-	TGCGCCAGCAGCCAAGCGAGGGACACTAAGTACGCTGAAGCTTTCTTT	CASSQARDTKYAEAFF
TRBV5-1	-	TRBJ2-6	-	TGCGCCAGCAGCATGGGACATTTGGAGGCCAACGTCCTGACTTTC	CASSMGHLEANVLTF
TRBV2	-	TRBJ1-5	-	TGTGCCAGCAGCGAACTTACAGGGACCCAGCATTTT	CASSELTGTQHF
TRBV18	-	TRBJ1-1	TRBD1	TGTGCCAGCTCACCAGGGGCAGGGGGCAGGCAGACTGAAGCTTTCTTT	CASSPGAGGRQTEAFF
TRBV10-3	few	TRBJ1-5	-	TGTGCCATCAGCCCGGGGGGTTCGAATCAGCCCCAGCATTTT	CAISPGGSNQPQHF
TRBV7-3	-	TRBJ1-2	-	TGTGCCAGCAGCTCCTACCGGGTTGACTATGGCTACACCTTC	CASSSYRVDYGYTF
TRBV5-1	few	TRBJ2-1	TRBD2	TGCGCCAGCAGCTGGACTAGCGGGGGGGCTGGTGAGCAGTTCTTC	CASSWTSGGAGEQFF
TRBV6-5	-	TRBJ1-2	TRBD1	TGTGCCAGCAGTCCGGACAGGGTGTTTGGCTACACCTTC	CASSPDRVFGYTF
TRBV29-1	-	TRBJ1-4	TRBD1	TGCAGCGTTAAAGGACAGGGGACGGGTGAAAAACTGTTTTTT	CSVKGQGTGEKLFF
TRBV28	-	TRBJ2-7	-	TGTGCCAGCAGTTATGGGGGGTGGTTGGGGACGGACACCTACGAGCAGTACTTC	CASSYGGWLGTDTYEQYF
TRBV19	once	TRBJ1-1	-	TGTGCCAGTAGTCCCTGGACGGGACAAGGCACTGAAGCTTTCTTT	CASSPWTGQGTEAFF
TRBV5-5	few	TRBJ2-5	TRBD2	TGTGCCAGCAGCTTGGGACTAGCGGCTCAAGAGACCCAGTACTTC	CASSLGLAAQETQYF
TRBV3-1/TRBV3-2	once	TRBJ2-3	-	TGTGCCAGCAGCCAATCGGGGTCCCACACAGATACGCAGTATTTT	CASSQSGSHTDTQYF
TRBV3-1/TRBV3-2	-	TRBJ1-2	TRBD1	TGTGCCAGCAGCGGAAACACTCCCTCGGGACAGGTTGGGGATGGCTACACCTTC	CASSGNTPSGQVGDGYTF
TRBV7-2	-	TRBJ2-1	TRBD2	TGTGCCAGCAGCCCACGAACTAGCGGGAATGAGCAGTTCTTC	CASSPRTSGNEQFF
TRBV27	-	TRBJ1-5	-	TGTGCCAGCAGTGCCGGGGGTTCCTATCAGCCCCAGCATTTT	CASSAGGSYQPQHF
TRBV3-1/TRBV3-2	-	TRBJ2-5	-	TGTGCCAGCAGCCAGCGGGGCCAGGGAGAGACCCAGTACTTC	CASSQRGQGETQYF
TRBV27	-	TRBJ2-7	-	TGTGCCAGCAAGGGATTATCGGTTAATATAGCGAAGAAGGGTTACGAGCAGTACTTC	CASKGLSVNIAKKGYEQYF
TRBV9	few	TRBJ2-7	-	TGTGCCAGCAGCATTCTTAGCGGCCCCATCCCCTACGAGCAGTACTTC	CASSILSGPIPYEQYF
TRBV15	-	TRBJ2-5	-	TGTGCCACCAGCAGGGGGGGCCAAGAGACCCAGTACTTC	CATSRGGQETQYF